A single sample gave rise to the 18 T cell receptor beta chains below, sequenced in a study of cytotoxic CD8 clonotypes in ibrutinib-treated CLL. Repertoires were generated with immunoSEQ multiplex PCR, while TCRdb's copy carries only in-frame clones and drops some. The top ten clones hold around a sixth of a sample with some 9,800 clones, 60% to 65% of them seen once. This specimen was PBMCs, taken before ibrutinib treatment. These receptors came from a human donor with chronic lymphocytic leukemia.

The J gene is TRBJ2-7, the V gene TRBV10-3, with 7 nucleotides matching TRBD2. Trimming cost V 10 bases and J 0 bases; bases outside gene matches: 3. The CDR3 runs to 12 residues. Germline V gives CDR1 ENHRY, CDR2 SYGVKD. Written as DNA, the CDR3 is TGTGCCACCGGGGGGAGCTCCTACGAGCAGTACTTC. Translated, it gives CATGGSSYEQYF.

V and J are TRBV2 and TRBJ2-5; the D is unclear. There are 14 residues in the CDR3. Trimming stripped 4 bases from V and 0 bases from J, with 9 bases between. Germline V gives CDR1 SNHLY, CDR2 FYNNEI. This CDR3 is CASSGSQYQETQYF. CDR3 nucleotide sequence: TGTGCCAGCAGTGGGAGTCAGTACCAAGAGACCCAGTACTTC. The variable domain in full, with the rest retrieved from reference TRBV2 and TRBJ2-5, is EPEVTQTPSHQVTQMGQEVILRCVPISNHLYFYWYRQILGQKVEFLVSFYNNEISEKSEIFDDQFSVERPDGSNFTLKIRSTKLEDSAMYFCASSGSQYQETQYFGPGTRLLVL.

This rearrangement joins TRBV7-2 to TRBJ1-2, with D tentatively TRBD1 (5 bases). From germline, CDR1 is SGHTA and CDR2 FQGNSA. There are 15 residues in the CDR3. V gave up 2 bases and J gave up 3 bases, with 13 bases separating them. The CDR3 region is CASSLNQGSDYGYTF. The CDR3 DNA follows: TGTGCCAGCAGCTTAAATCAGGGTTCGGACTATGGCTACACCTTC.

This chain links TRBV30 with TRBJ1-6; 7 bases map to TRBD1. This CDR3 spans 13 amino acids. Germline V gene data show CDR1 as GTSNPN and CDR2 as SVGIG (reference sequence). Trimming cost V 5 bases and J 10 bases; bases outside gene matches: 8. The CDR3 loop is CAWGRDSRSPLHF. The DNA of the CDR3 is TGTGCCTGGGGCCGGGACAGCAGATCACCCCTCCACTTT.

The chain recombines TRBV7-9 with TRBJ1-2; D not certain. This CDR3 contains 12 residues. V was clipped by 6 bases and J by 8 bases, with 13 bases between them. CDR1 and CDR2 (germline): SEHNR, FQNEAQ (reference sequence). CDR3 residues: CASSYNGIGYTF. The CDR3 bases are TGTGCCAGCAGTTATAATGGGATAGGCTACACCTTC.

The V call is TRBV9, the J call TRBJ1-3; 7 bases match TRBD1. Looked up from germline, CDR1 is SGDLS and CDR2 is YYNGEE. This CDR3 comprises 15 residues. J was trimmed by 3 bases and V by 2 bases; bases with no gene match: 5. The CDR3 sequence: CASSVWDRVGNTIYF. Written as DNA, the CDR3 is TGTGCCAGCAGCGTCTGGGACAGAGTTGGAAACACCATATATTTT.

V and J are TRBV6-5 and TRBJ1-1; D is undetermined. Per germline, CDR1 MNHEY and CDR2 SVGAGI. V shed 6 bases and J shed 1 base, with 15 bases lying between them. The CDR3 length is 15 residues. The chain's CDR3 is CASREFRDWNTEAFF. Here the CDR3 DNA reads TGTGCCAGCAGGGAATTCCGTGATTGGAACACTGAAGCTTTCTTT.

V gene TRBV5-1 combines with J gene TRBJ1-1, with D unclear. Trimming pared 4 bases from V and 6 bases from J, leaving 22 bases between. Germline V gene data show CDR1 as SGHRS and CDR2 as YFSETQ. The CDR3 is 16 residues long. In DNA form, the CDR3 reads TGCGCCAGCAGCCGAGGGTCGGCTATGAGATTAGCTGAAGCTTTCTTT. Encoded protein: CASSRGSAMRLAEAFF.

This chain joins TRBV30 and TRBJ2-2, with D maybe TRBD2 (6 bases). This CDR3 is 11 amino acids long. V lost 4 bases and J lost 6, with 6 bases in between. Germline CDR1 reads GTSNPN; CDR2 reads SVGIG (reference sequence). This CDR3 is CAWKRAGELFF. In nucleotides, the CDR3 is TGTGCCTGGAAGCGGGCCGGGGAGCTGTTTTTT.

The chain has TRBV6-5 and TRBJ2-2; D might be TRBD1 (6 bases). The ends were cut back, 7 bases at V and 0 bases at J, with 12 bases in the middle. Germline assignment: CDR1 MNHEY and CDR2 SVGAGI. The CDR3 extends over 15 amino acids. The CDR3 DNA is TGTGCCAGCACCTCGGACAGTCCGAACACCGGGGAGCTGTTTTTT. Protein sequence: CASTSDSPNTGELFF.

The chain recombines TRBV2 with TRBJ2-3, with 7 bases that match TRBD1. Per the germline V gene, CDR1 is SNHLY and CDR2 is FYNNEI. The CDR3 spans 15 residues. The ends lost 5 bases at V and 4 bases at J; junction bases unmatched: 9. CDR3 amino acids: CASSYRGWGADTQYF. CDR3 bases: TGTGCCAGCAGTTACAGGGGTTGGGGTGCAGATACGCAGTATTTT. Full variable domain (remainder filled in from reference TRBV2 and TRBJ2-3): EPEVTQTPSHQVTQMGQEVILRCVPISNHLYFYWYRQILGQKVEFLVSFYNNEISEKSEIFDDQFSVERPDGSNFTLKIRSTKLEDSAMYFCASSYRGWGADTQYFGPGTRLTVL.

The V call is TRBV6-6, the J call TRBJ2-7; D is perhaps TRBD2 (5 bases). From germline, CDR1 is MNHNY and CDR2 SVGAGI (reference sequence). V lost 10 bases, J lost 3 bases, and 19 bases lay in between. The CDR3 is 14 amino acids. The CDR3: CATNKETRGYEQYF. As DNA, the CDR3 is TGTGCCACCAATAAGGAGACCCGGGGCTACGAGCAGTACTTC.

The chain links TRBV27 to TRBJ2-1; the D is unclear. CDR1 MNHEY and CDR2 SMNVEV come from the germline V gene (reference sequence). V gave up 0 bases and J gave up 5 bases, with 5 bases separating them. CDR3 size: 13 residues. The CDR3 is CASSLSGHNEQFF. CDR3 nucleotides: TGTGCCAGCAGTTTATCGGGCCACAATGAGCAGTTCTTC.

This clone came up a few times. V gene TRBV10-2 combines with J gene TRBJ1-1; D call uncertain. In germline, CDR1 is WSHSY, CDR2 SAAADI. This CDR3 is built from 14 residues. Trimming left V 0 bases short and J 4 bases short, with 9 bases between. The CDR3 region is CASSESWWITEAFF. For the CDR3, the DNA is TGCGCCAGCAGTGAGTCCTGGTGGATCACTGAAGCTTTCTTT.

Comments on this clone: The conserved final phenylalanine or tryptophan is absent from the CDR3, which likely points to a read error. The limits of the CDR3 on the DNA are not certain, so only TCRdb's listed CDR3 is given. The chain combines TRBV5-4 with TRBJ1-4. Per germline, CDR1 SGHNT and CDR2 YYREEE (reference sequence). The CDR3 numbers 11 amino acids, ends counted. The CDR3: CASSPRTLSIN.

The chain couples TRBV4-2 to TRBJ2-3; 7 bases map to TRBD2. Germline values: CDR1 LGHNA, CDR2 YNFKEQ. The length of the CDR3 is 16 residues. The V segment lost 4 bases and the J segment 0 bases; nucleotides outside the gene matches: 7. The CDR3 spells CASSPPSGPSTDTQYF. The CDR3 nucleotides read TGTGCCAGCAGCCCCCCTAGCGGCCCTAGCACAGATACGCAGTATTTT.

This chain joins TRBV29-1 and TRBJ2-4; 8 bases are shared with TRBD1. The CDR3 has 17 residues. The ends lost 1 base at V and 0 bases at J; junction bases unmatched: 8. Germline V gene sequence: CDR1 SQVTM, CDR2 ANQGSEA. The CDR3 nucleotides are TGCAGCGTTGAAGTCCCCGACAGGGGATTAGCCAAAAACATTCAGTACTTC. Translating it yields CSVEVPDRGLAKNIQYF.

This clone was counted between two and nine times. This chain uses TRBV30 with TRBJ1-4, with D tentatively TRBD1 (5 bases). CDR1 is GTSNPN, CDR2 SVGIG, per germline (reference sequence). Trimming pared 2 bases from V and 4 bases from J, leaving 14 bases between. CDR3 size: 15 residues. The CDR3 coding sequence is TGTGCCTGGAGTCCCGTGGGGCACCATAATGAAAAACTGTTTTTT. Encoded protein: CAWSPVGHHNEKLFF.